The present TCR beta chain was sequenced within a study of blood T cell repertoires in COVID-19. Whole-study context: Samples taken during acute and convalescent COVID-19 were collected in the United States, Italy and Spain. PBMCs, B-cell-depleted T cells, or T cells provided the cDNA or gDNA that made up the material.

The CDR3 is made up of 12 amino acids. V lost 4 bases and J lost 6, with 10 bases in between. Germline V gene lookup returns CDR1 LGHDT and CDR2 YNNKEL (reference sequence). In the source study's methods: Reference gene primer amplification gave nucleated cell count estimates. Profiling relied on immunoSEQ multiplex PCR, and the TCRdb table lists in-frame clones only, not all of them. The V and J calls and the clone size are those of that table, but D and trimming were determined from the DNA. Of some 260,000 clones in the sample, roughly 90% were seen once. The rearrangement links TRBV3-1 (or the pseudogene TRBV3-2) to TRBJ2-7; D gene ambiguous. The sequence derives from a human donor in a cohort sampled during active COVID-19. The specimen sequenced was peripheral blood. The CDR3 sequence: CASSRVSGEQYF. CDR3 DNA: TGTGCCAGCAGCCGAGTGAGTGGCGAGCAGTACTTC.